The clone carrying this TCR beta chain has at least ten counts. The antigen remains unidentified. Template-switch 5'RACE cDNA synthesis added a 10-nucleotide unique molecular identifier. A single record per CDR3 protein comes from TCRdb applying MiXCR to the 5' RACE reads. The sample consists of 31,000 or so distinct CDR3 sequences, approximately 4.5% of them appearing once. Healthy controls comprised blood bank volunteers in Maryland, USA. This entry comes from a study of neurological immune-mediated disorders. Study results and limitations: HTLV-1-associated myelopathy had the most TCR clonal expansion, whereas multiple sclerosis had the least (lower than in healthy controls). The absence of shared CDR3 amino acid sequences among expanded clones across subjects suggests private repertoires in all groups.

The V end lost 6 bases, the J end lost 4 bases, and 12 bases lay between the germline ends. Per the germline V gene, CDR1 is MNHEY and CDR2 is SVGEGT. The CDR3 covers 13 residues. This sequence was found in a young man in good health. The chain couples TRBV6-2 or TRBV6-3 to TRBJ1-2, with unresolved D. Material: PBMCs. CDR3 nucleotides: TGTGCCAGCAGGTGGATGGGAGCCTATGGCTACACCTTC. Protein sequence: CASRWMGAYGYTF.